This T cell receptor beta chain was captured in a study of blood T cell repertoires in COVID-19. Trimming left V 0 bases short and J 1 base short, with 6 bases between. Germline V CDR1 and CDR2: LNHNV, YYDKDF (reference sequence). This CDR3 spans 14 amino acids. In the source study's methods: The authors estimated nucleated cell counts from reference gene primer amplification. Sequencing used immunoSEQ multiplex PCR; TCRdb keeps in-frame clones, though not all of them. The V and J calls and clone size were taken over from that table, and D and trimming were inferred from the DNA. This sample yields about 250,000 clones, of which 87% are seen a single time; 2.6% belongs to the top ten. Participants were placed into cohorts based on the clinical history they reported.

The material sequenced was PBMCs or T cells enriched from blood (not recorded which). J is TRBJ1-1 and V is TRBV15; tentative D call: TRBD1 (6 bases). This sequence was found in a young woman with acute COVID-19. CDR3 DNA sequence: TGTGCCACCAGCAGAGAGACAGGGAACACTGAAGCTTTCTTT. This gives the protein CATSRETGNTEAFF.